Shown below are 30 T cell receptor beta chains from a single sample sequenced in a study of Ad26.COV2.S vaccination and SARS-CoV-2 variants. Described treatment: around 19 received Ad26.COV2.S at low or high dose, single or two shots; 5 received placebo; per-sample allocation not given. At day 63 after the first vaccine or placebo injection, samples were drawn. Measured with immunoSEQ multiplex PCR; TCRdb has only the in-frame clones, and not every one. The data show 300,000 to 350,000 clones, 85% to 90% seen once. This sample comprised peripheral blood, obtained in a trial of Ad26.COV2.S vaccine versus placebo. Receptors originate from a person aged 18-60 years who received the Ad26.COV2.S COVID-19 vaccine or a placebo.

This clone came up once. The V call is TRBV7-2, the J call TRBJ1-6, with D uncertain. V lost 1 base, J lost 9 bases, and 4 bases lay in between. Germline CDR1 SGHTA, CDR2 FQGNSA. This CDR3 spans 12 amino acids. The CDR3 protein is CASSLGTSPLHF. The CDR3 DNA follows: TGTGCCAGCAGCTTAGGGACTTCACCCCTCCACTTT.

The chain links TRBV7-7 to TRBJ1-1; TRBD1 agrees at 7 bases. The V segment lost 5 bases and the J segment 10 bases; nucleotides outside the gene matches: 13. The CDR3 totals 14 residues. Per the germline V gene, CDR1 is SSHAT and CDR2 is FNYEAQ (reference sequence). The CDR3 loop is CASSPQPGDSLAFF. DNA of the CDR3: TGTGCCAGCAGCCCCCAGCCGGGGGACAGTCTAGCTTTCTTT.

CDR3 in DNA: TGTGCCAGCAGCTTTCGGGGGACAGGGTTAGGGGATACGCAGTATTTT. This translates into CASSFRGTGLGDTQYF. V is TRBV7-2 and J is TRBJ2-3; 9 bases fit TRBD1. Per germline, CDR1 SGHTA and CDR2 FQGNSA. The CDR3 has 16 amino acids. V was clipped by 3 bases and J by 6 bases; unmatched bases: 10.

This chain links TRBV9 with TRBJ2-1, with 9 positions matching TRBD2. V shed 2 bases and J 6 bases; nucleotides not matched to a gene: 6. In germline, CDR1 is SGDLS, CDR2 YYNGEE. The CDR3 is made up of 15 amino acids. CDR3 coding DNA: TGTGCCAGCAGCGTGTTTAGCGGGGGCGGCAATGAGCAGTTCTTC. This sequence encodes CASSVFSGGGNEQFF.

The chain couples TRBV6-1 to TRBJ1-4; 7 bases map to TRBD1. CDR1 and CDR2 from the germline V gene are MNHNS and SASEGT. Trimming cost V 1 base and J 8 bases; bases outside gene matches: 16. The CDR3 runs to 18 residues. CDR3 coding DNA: TGTGCCAGCAGTGAAGAGACAGGGTGGCGGTTGGGGGGGGAAAAACTGTTTTTT. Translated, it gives CASSEETGWRLGGEKLFF.

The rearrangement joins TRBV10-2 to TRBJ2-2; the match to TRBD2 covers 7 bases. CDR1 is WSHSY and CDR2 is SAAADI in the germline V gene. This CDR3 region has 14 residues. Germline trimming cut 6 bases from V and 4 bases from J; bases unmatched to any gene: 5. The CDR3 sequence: CASRAGEPTGELFF. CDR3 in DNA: TGCGCCAGCAGGGCGGGAGAGCCCACCGGGGAGCTGTTTTTT.

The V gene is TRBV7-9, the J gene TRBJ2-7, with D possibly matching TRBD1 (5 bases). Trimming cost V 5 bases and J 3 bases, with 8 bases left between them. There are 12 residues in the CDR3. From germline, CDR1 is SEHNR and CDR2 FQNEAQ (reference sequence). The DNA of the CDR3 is TGTGCCAGCAGCGTCGGACACTACGAGCAGTACTTC. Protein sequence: CASSVGHYEQYF.

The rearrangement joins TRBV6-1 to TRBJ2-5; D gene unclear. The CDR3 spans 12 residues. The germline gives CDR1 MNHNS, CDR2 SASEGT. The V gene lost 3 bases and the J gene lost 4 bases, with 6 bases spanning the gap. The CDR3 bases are TGTGCCAGCAGTGACAGTCCAGAGACCCAGTACTTC. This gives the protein CASSDSPETQYF.

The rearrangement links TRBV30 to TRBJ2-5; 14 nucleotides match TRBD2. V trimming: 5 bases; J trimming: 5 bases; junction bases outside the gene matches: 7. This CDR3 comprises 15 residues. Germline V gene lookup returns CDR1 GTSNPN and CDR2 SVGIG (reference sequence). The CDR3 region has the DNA TGTGCCTGGGGGGGACTAGCGGGAGTTAGGGAGACCCAGTACTTC. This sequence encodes CAWGGLAGVRETQYF.

CDR3 loop: CAAAGPYQETQYF. The CDR3 DNA sequence: TGTGCGGCGGCGGGGCCGTACCAAGAGACCCAGTACTTC. The J gene is TRBJ2-5, the V gene TRBV3-1 (or the pseudogene TRBV3-2), with D perhaps TRBD2 (6 bases). CDR1 and CDR2 from the germline V gene are LGHDT and YNNKEL (reference sequence). The CDR3 sequence is 13 residues long.

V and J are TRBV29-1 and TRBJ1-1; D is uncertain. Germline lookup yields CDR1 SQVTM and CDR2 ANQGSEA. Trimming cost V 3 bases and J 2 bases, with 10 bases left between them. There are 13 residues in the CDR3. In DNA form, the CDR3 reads TGCAGCGTTGATCGCGGGGATAACACTGAAGCTTTCTTT. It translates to CSVDRGDNTEAFF.

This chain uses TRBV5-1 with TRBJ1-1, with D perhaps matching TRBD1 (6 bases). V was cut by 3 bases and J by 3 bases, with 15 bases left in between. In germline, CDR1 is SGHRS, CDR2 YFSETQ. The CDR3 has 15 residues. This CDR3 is CASSSFLQGDTEAFF. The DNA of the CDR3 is TGCGCCAGCAGCTCCTTCTTACAGGGAGACACTGAAGCTTTCTTT. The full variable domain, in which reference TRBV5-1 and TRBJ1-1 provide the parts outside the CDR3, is KAGVTQTPRYLIKTRGQQVTLSCSPISGHRSVSWYQQTPGQGLQFLFEYFSETQRNKGNFPGRFSGRQFSNSRSEMNVSTLELGDSALYLCASSSFLQGDTEAFFGQGTRLTVV.

The CDR3: CASRATGTTGELFF. The DNA for the CDR3 is TGTGCCAGCAGGGCGACAGGGACTACCGGGGAGCTGTTTTTT. This chain connects TRBV2 to TRBJ2-2; D might be TRBD1 (7 bases). The CDR3 is 14 amino acids. Deletions cut 6 bases from V and 5 bases from J, with 13 bases between. Germline CDR1 is SNHLY and CDR2 is FYNNEI.

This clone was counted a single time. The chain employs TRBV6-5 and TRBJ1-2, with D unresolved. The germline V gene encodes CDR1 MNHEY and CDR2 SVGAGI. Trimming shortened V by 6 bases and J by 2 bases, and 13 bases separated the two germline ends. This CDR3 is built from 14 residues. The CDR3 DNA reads TGTGCCAGCAGGGTTAAAGGCCTAAACTATGGCTACACCTTC. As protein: CASRVKGLNYGYTF.

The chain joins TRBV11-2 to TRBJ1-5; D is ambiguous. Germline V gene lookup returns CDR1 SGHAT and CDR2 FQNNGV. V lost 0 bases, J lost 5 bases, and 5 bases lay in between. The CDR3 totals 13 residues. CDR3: CASSLDLDQPQHF. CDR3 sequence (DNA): TGTGCCAGCAGCTTAGATCTTGATCAGCCCCAGCATTTT.

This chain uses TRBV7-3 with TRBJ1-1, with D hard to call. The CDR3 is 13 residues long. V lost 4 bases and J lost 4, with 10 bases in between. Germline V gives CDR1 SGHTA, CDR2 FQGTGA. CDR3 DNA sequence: TGTGCCAGCAGCTATGATCAAGGCACTGAAGCTTTCTTT. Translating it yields CASSYDQGTEAFF.

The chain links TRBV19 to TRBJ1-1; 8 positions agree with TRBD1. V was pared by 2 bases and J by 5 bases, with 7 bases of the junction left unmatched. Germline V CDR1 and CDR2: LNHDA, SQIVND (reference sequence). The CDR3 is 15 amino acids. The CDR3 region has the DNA TGTGCCAGTAGTATATCGGGACAGGTAAAGACTGAAGCTTTCTTT. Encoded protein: CASSISGQVKTEAFF.

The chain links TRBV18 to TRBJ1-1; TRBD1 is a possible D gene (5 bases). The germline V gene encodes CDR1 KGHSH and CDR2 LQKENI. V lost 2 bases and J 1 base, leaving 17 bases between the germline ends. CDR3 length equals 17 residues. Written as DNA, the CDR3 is TGTGCCAGCTCACCAAGTGGAGGCAGCGGGGCGAACACTGAAGCTTTCTTT. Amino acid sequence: CASSPSGGSGANTEAFF. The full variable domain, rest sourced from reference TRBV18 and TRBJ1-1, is NAGVMQNPRHLVRRRGQEARLRCSPMKGHSHVYWYRQLPEEGLKFMVYLQKENIIDESGMPKERFSAEFPKEGPSILRIQQVVRGDSAAYFCASSPSGGSGANTEAFFGQGTRLTVV.

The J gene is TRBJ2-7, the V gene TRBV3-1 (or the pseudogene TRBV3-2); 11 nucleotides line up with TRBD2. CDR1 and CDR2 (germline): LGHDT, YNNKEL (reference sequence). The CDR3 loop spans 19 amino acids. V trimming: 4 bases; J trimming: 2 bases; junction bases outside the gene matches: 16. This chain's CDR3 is CASSPFLAGGKLLPYEQYF. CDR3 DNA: TGTGCCAGCAGCCCGTTTCTAGCGGGGGGTAAACTACTACCCTACGAGCAGTACTTC.

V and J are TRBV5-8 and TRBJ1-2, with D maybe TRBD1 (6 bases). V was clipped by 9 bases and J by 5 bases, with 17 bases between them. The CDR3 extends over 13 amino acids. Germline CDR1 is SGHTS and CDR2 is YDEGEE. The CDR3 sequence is CATRRQARYGYTF. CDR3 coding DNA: TGTGCCACCAGGAGACAGGCAAGGTATGGCTACACCTTC.

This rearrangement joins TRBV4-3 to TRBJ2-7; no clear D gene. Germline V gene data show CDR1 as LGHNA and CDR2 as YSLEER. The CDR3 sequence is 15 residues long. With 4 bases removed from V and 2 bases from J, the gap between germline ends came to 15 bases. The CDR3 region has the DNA TGCGCCAGCAGCCCCCATGACTGTGGGGCCTACGAGCAGTACTTC. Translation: CASSPHDCGAYEQYF.

CDR3 residues: CASSQDSAGRRANYGYTF. The CDR3 DNA reads as TGCGCCAGCAGCCAAGATTCAGCGGGAAGGCGAGCTAACTATGGCTACACCTTC. This sequence joins TRBV4-1 and TRBJ1-2, with D uncertain. V lost 0 bases, J lost 0 bases, and 17 bases lay in between. The CDR3 covers 18 residues. Germline CDR1 MGHRA, CDR2 YSYEKL.

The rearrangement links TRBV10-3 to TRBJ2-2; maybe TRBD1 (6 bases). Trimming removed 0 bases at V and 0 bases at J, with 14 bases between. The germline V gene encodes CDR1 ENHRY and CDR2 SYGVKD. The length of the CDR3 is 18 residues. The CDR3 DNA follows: TGTGCCATCAGTGAGTCTGGGAGACAGGTTGCGAACACCGGGGAGCTGTTTTTT. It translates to CAISESGRQVANTGELFF.

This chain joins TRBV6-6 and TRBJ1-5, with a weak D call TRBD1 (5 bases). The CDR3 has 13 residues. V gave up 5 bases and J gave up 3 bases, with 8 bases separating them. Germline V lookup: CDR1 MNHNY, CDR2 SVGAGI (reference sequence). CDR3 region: CASSPGVNQPQHF. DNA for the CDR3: TGTGCCAGCAGTCCGGGGGTCAATCAGCCCCAGCATTTT.

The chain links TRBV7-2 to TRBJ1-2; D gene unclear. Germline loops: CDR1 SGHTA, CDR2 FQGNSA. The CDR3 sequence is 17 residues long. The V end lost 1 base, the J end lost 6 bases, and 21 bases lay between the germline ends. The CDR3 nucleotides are TGTGCCAGCAGCTTAGGTCCGAGGACGGACGAAGGTCATGGCTACACCTTC. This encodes CASSLGPRTDEGHGYTF.

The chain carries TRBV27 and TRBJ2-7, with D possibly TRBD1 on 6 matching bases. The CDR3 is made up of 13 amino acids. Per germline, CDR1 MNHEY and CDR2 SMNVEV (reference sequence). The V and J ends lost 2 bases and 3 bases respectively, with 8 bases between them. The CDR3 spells CASSLSRGYEQYV. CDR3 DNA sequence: TGTGCCAGCAGTTTAAGCAGGGGCTACGAGCAGTACGTC.

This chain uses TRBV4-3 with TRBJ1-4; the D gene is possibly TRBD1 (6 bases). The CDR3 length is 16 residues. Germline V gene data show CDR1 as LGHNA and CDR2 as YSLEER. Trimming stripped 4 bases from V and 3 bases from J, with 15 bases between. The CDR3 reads CASSRTLRGSNEKLFF. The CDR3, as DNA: TGCGCCAGCAGCCGCACCCTCAGGGGATCTAATGAAAAACTGTTTTTT.

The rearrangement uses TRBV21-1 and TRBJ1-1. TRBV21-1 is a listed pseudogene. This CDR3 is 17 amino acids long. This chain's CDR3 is CASSLQSPGGGYTEAFF. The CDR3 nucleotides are TGTGCCAGCAGCTTACAGTCTCCGGGGGGAGGTTACACTGAAGCTTTCTTT.

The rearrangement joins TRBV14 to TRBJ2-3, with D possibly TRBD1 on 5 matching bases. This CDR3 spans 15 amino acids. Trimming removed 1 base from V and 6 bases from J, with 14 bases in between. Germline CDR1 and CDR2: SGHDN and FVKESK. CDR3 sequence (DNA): TGTGCCAGCAGCCAAGGGTACAGGTTTAGGGATACGCAGTATTTT. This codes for CASSQGYRFRDTQYF. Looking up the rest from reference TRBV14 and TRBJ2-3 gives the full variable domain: EAGVTQFPSHSVIEKGQTVTLRCDPISGHDNLYWYRRVMGKEIKFLLHFVKESKQDESGMPNNRFLAERTGGTYSTLKVQPAELEDSGVYFCASSQGYRFRDTQYFGPGTRLTVL.

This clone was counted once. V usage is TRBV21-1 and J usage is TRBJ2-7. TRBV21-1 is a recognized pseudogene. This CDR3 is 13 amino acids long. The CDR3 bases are TGTGCCAGCAGCAAAGTAACGTCCTACGAGCAGTACGTC. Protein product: CASSKVTSYEQYV.